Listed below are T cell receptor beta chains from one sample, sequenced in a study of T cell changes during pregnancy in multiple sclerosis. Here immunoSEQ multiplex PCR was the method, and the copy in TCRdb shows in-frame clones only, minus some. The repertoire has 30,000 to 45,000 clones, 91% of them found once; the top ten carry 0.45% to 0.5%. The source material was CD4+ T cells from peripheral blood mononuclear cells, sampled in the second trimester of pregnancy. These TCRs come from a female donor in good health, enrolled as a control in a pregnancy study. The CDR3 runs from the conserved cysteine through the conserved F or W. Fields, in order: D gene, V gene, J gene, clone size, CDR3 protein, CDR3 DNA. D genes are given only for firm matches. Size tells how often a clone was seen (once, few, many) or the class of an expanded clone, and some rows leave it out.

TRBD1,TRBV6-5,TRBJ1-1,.,CASSSAGTDTEAFF,TGTGCCAGCAGTTCGGCCGGGACAGATACTGAAGCTTTCTTT
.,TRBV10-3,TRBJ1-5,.,CAISRDSSAQPQHF,TGTGCCATCAGTCGTGACAGTTCTGCTCAGCCCCAGCATTTT
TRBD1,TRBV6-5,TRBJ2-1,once,CASSYERQGYNEQFF,TGTGCCAGCAGTTACGAAAGACAGGGATACAATGAGCAGTTCTTC
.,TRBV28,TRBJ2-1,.,CASSLRLVNEQFF,TGTGCCAGCAGTTTACGACTAGTCAATGAGCAGTTCTTC
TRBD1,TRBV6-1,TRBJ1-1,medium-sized,CASSEGGTEAFF,TGTGCCAGCAGTGAAGGGGGGACAGAGGCTTTCTTT
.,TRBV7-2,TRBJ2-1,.,CASNPTVGEQFF,TGTGCCAGCAACCCAACTGTTGGTGAGCAGTTCTTC
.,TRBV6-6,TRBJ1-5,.,CASVPGGLNQPQHF,TGTGCCAGCGTCCCTGGCGGCCTCAATCAGCCCCAGCATTTT
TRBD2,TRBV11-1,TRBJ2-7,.,CASSPRVSGAAYEQYF,TGTGCCAGCAGCCCCCGGGTTAGCGGGGCAGCCTACGAGCAGTACTTC
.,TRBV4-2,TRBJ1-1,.,CASSPTGVMNTEAFF,TGTGCCAGCAGCCCGACGGGAGTTATGAACACTGAAGCTTTCTTT
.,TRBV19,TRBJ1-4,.,CASGLGATNEKLFF,TGTGCCAGTGGTCTCGGAGCAACTAATGAAAAACTGTTTTTT
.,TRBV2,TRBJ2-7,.,CASSDNKYEQYF,TGTGCCAGCAGTGATAACAAATACGAGCAGTACTTC
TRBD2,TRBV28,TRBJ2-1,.,CASSPTSGSDEQFF,TGTGCCAGCAGTCCTACTAGCGGGAGCGATGAGCAGTTCTTC
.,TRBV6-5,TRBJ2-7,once,CASYALGGEQYF,TGTGCCAGCTACGCCCTAGGGGGCGAGCAGTACTTC
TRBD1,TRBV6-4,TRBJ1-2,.,CASSPSGGPNYGYTF,TGTGCCAGCAGTCCTTCAGGGGGTCCCAACTATGGCTACACCTTC
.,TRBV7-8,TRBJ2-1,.,CASSPINLNNEQFF,TGTGCCAGCAGCCCCATTAACTTAAACAATGAGCAGTTCTTC
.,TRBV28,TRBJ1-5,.,CASSSVNQPQHF,TGTGCCAGCAGTTCAGTTAATCAGCCCCAGCATTTT
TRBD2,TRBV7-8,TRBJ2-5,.,CASSPGTTQETQYF,TGTGCCAGCAGCCCGGGGACTACCCAAGAGACCCAGTACTTC
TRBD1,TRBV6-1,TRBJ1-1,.,CATTTGATEAFF,TGTGCCACCACGACAGGGGCCACTGAAGCTTTCTTT
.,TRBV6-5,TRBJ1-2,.,CASTPRGGVNYGYTF,TGTGCCAGCACCCCACGAGGGGGAGTCAACTATGGCTACACCTTC
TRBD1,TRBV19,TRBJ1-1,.,CASVRDRHHTEAFF,TGTGCCAGTGTCAGGGACAGGCACCATACTGAAGCTTTCTTT
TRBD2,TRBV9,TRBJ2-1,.,CASSVLAGGYNEQFF,TGTGCCAGCAGCGTCCTAGCGGGGGGGTACAATGAGCAGTTCTTC
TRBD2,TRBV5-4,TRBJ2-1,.,CASSLRLAGRDEQFF,TGTGCCAGCAGCCTCCGACTAGCGGGGAGGGATGAGCAGTTCTTC
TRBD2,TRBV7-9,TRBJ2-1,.,CASAGFGTTRWDSYNEQFF,TGTGCCAGCGCCGGCTTCGGGACTACTCGCTGGGACTCCTACAATGAGCAGTTCTTC
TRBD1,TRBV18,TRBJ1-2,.,CASSPNEGVTGAYYGYTF,TGTGCCAGCTCACCAAACGAAGGGGTGACAGGGGCGTACTATGGCTACACCTTC
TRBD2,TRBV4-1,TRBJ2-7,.,CASSQDRAGVSYEQYF,TGCGCCAGCAGCCAAGATCGGGCGGGGGTGTCCTACGAGCAGTACTTC
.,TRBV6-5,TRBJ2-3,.,CASSSGNTQYF,TGTGCCAGCAGTTCGGGGAATACGCAGTATTTT
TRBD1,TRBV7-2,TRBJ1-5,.,CASSLAVWDRQPQHF,TGTGCCAGCAGCTTAGCGGTCTGGGACAGGCAGCCCCAGCATTTT
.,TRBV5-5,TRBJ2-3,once,CASSPLAGRRTDTQYF,TGTGCCAGCAGCCCCTTGGCGGGGAGAAGGACAGATACGCAGTATTTT
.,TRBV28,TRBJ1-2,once,CASSSPPLTGPYGYTF,TGTGCCAGCAGCTCCCCGCCCCTGACAGGCCCCTATGGCTACACCTTC
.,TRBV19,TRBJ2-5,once,CASSPEGLLRETQYF,TGTGCCAGTAGTCCGGAGGGTTTATTGAGAGAGACCCAGTACTTC
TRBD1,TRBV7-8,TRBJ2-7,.,CASSQGQVSYEQYF,TGTGCCAGCAGCCAAGGACAGGTCTCCTACGAGCAGTACTTC
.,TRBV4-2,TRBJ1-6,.,CASSSFQYNSPLHF,TGTGCCAGCAGCTCCTTCCAGTATAATTCACCCCTCCACTTT
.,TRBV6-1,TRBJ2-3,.,CASRTPGDTQYF,TGTGCCAGCAGGACCCCCGGGGATACGCAGTATTTT
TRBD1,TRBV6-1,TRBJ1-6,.,CARGGQGSPLHF,TGTGCCAGAGGGGGCCAGGGTTCACCCCTCCACTTT
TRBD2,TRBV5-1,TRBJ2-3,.,CASRFSSGGSDTQYF,TGCGCCAGCAGGTTTAGTAGCGGGGGATCGGATACGCAGTATTTT
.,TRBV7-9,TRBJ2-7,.,CASSPVVGEQYF,TGTGCCAGCAGCCCTGTAGTTGGCGAGCAGTACTTC
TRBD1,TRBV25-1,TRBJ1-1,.,CASSLDRVGGTEAFF,TGTGCCAGCAGTCTTGACAGGGTCGGGGGCACTGAAGCTTTCTTT
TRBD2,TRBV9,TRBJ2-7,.,CASSGLAGDRPYEQYF,TGTGCCAGCAGCGGTTTAGCGGGAGACCGACCCTACGAGCAGTACTTC
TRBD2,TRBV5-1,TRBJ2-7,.,CASSLVGTSNEQYF,TGCGCCAGCAGCTTGGTTGGGACTAGTAACGAGCAGTACTTC
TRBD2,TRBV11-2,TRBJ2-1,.,CASSLEGGASGSNEQFF,TGTGCCAGCAGCTTAGAAGGCGGCGCTAGCGGGAGCAATGAGCAGTTCTTC
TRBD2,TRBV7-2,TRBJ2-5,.,CASSPPGLGIQETQYF,TGTGCCAGCAGCCCTCCGGGACTAGGCATTCAAGAGACCCAGTACTTC
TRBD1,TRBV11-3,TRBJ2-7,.,CASSLRQGAYEQYF,TGTGCCAGCAGCTTAAGACAGGGAGCCTACGAGCAGTACTTC
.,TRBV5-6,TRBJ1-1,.,CASSLGQGLGTEAFF,TGTGCCAGCAGCTTGGGGCAGGGATTGGGCACTGAAGCTTTCTTT
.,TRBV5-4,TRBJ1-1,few,CASSLIGTEAFF,TGTGCCAGCAGCTTGATCGGCACTGAAGCTTTCTTT
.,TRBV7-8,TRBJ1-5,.,CASSLTPRVGQPQHF,TGTGCCAGCAGCTTAACCCCCCGCGTCGGTCAGCCCCAGCATTTT
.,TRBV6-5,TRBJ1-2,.,CASSYSRSYGYTF,TGTGCCAGCAGTTACAGTAGGAGCTATGGCTACACCTTC
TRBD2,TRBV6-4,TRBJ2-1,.,CCSGAGGPVDEQFF,TGTTGTTCTGGGGCGGGGGGGCCTGTGGATGAGCAGTTCTTC
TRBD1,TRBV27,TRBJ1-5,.,CASGTTGVNQPQHF,TGTGCCAGCGGCACAACAGGGGTCAATCAGCCCCAGCATTTT
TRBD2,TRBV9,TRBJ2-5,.,CASSVGGGGAGETQYF,TGTGCCAGCAGCGTAGGAGGCGGGGGGGCTGGAGAGACCCAGTACTTC
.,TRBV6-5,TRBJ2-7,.,CATTAGPLSYEQYF,TGTGCCACAACTGCGGGGCCTCTGTCCTACGAGCAGTACTTC
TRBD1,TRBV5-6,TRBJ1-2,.,CASITNRGGGYTF,TGTGCCAGCATCACGAACAGGGGGGGCGGCTACACCTTC
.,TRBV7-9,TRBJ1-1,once,CASSLAPSGILNTEAFF,TGTGCCAGCAGCTTAGCCCCGAGCGGGATTTTGAACACTGAAGCTTTCTTT
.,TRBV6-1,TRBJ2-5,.,CASSRSEGIEETQYF,TGTGCCAGCAGCAGGTCCGAGGGAATTGAGGAGACCCAGTACTTC
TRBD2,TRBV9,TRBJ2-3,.,CASSVGGRADTQYF,TGTGCCAGCAGCGTAGGGGGGAGGGCAGATACGCAGTATTTT
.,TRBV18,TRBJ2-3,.,CASSPSGITDTQYF,TGTGCCAGCTCACCATCAGGGATCACAGATACGCAGTATTTT